This T cell receptor beta chain derives from a study of T cell responses to AZD1222 COVID-19 vaccine. Assay: immunoSEQ multiplex PCR; the TCRdb copy retains only in-frame clones and omits some. Among approximately 91,000 clones listed, less than 95% were seen once. This clone was found once. The sample was peripheral blood, taken 28 days after the second AZD1222 dose. The TCR originated in an adult who received the AZD1222 COVID-19 vaccine.

CDR3 nucleotides: TGCGCCAGCAGCTTGCAGGGGACGCTCTCCTACAATGAGCAGTTCTTC. Translating it yields CASSLQGTLSYNEQFF. The chain links TRBV5-1 to TRBJ2-1, with a weak D call TRBD1 (6 bases). The CDR3 consists of 16 residues. Germline CDR1 reads SGHRS; CDR2 reads YFSETQ. V lost 1 base, J lost 0 bases, and 11 bases lay in between. The entire variable domain, with the rest obtained from reference TRBV5-1 and TRBJ2-1, is as follows: KAGVTQTPRYLIKTRGQQVTLSCSPISGHRSVSWYQQTPGQGLQFLFEYFSETQRNKGNFPGRFSGRQFSNSRSEMNVSTLELGDSALYLCASSLQGTLSYNEQFFGPGTRLTVL.